Listed below are T cell receptor beta chains from one sample, sequenced in a study of blood T cell repertoires in COVID-19. The data were produced by immunoSEQ multiplex PCR, yet TCRdb's version contains in-frame clones alone and is incomplete. The sample lists 150,000 or so clones, roughly 91% occurring once. The sequencing sample was made of peripheral blood. These receptors all come from a woman aged 45-59 years with acute or convalescent COVID-19. The CDR3 runs from the conserved cysteine through the conserved F or W. Each record gives: V gene, clone size, J gene, CDR3 length, D gene, CDR3 DNA, CDR3 protein. The D gene is left open where the match is weak. Only part of the rows carry a size: once, few, many, or a class if the clone is expanded.

V gene: TRBV7-9
clone size: .
J gene: TRBJ2-7
CDR3 length: 12
D gene: .
CDR3 DNA: TGTGCCAGTGAGGGGACATTCGACGAGCAGTACTTC
CDR3 protein: CASEGTFDEQYF

V gene: TRBV7-3
clone size: once
J gene: TRBJ1-5
CDR3 length: 13
D gene: TRBD1
CDR3 DNA: TGTGCCACCAGGACAGGAGACAATCAGCCCCAGCATTTT
CDR3 protein: CATRTGDNQPQHF

V gene: TRBV6-2/TRBV6-3
clone size: .
J gene: TRBJ2-7
CDR3 length: 14
D gene: TRBD2
CDR3 DNA: TGTGCCAGCAGTTTCCGGGACTACTCCTACGAGCAGTACTTC
CDR3 protein: CASSFRDYSYEQYF

V gene: TRBV9
clone size: few
J gene: TRBJ1-5
CDR3 length: 13
D gene: .
CDR3 DNA: TGTGCCAGCAGCGTAGAAGGGGGACAGCCCCAGCATTTT
CDR3 protein: CASSVEGGQPQHF

V gene: TRBV7-8
clone size: .
J gene: TRBJ2-2
CDR3 length: 15
D gene: .
CDR3 DNA: TGTGCCAGCAGCTCTCAAACCAGGAACACCGGGGAGCTGTTTTTT
CDR3 protein: CASSSQTRNTGELFF

V gene: TRBV5-5
clone size: .
J gene: TRBJ1-1
CDR3 length: 14
D gene: TRBD1
CDR3 DNA: TGTGCCAGCAGATCCGGGACAGCAAACACTGAAGCTTTCTTT
CDR3 protein: CASRSGTANTEAFF

V gene: TRBV6-4
clone size: .
J gene: TRBJ1-5
CDR3 length: 15
D gene: TRBD1
CDR3 DNA: TGTGCCAGCAGTGAGACGGGACAGCCTAATCAGCCCCAGCATTTT
CDR3 protein: CASSETGQPNQPQHF

V gene: TRBV5-1
clone size: once
J gene: TRBJ1-5
CDR3 length: 13
D gene: .
CDR3 DNA: TGCGTCTTAGGGGCAGGGAAGAATCAGCCCCAGCATTTT
CDR3 protein: CVLGAGKNQPQHF

V gene: TRBV18
clone size: .
J gene: TRBJ1-5
CDR3 length: 14
D gene: .
CDR3 DNA: TGTGCCAGCTCTCGCGGACAGAGCAATCAGCCCCAGCATTTT
CDR3 protein: CASSRGQSNQPQHF

V gene: TRBV4-1
clone size: .
J gene: TRBJ1-5
CDR3 length: 14
D gene: .
CDR3 DNA: TGCGCCAGCAGCCAATTGGAGGGGAATCAGCCCCAGCATTTT
CDR3 protein: CASSQLEGNQPQHF

V gene: TRBV6-5
clone size: .
J gene: TRBJ1-2
CDR3 length: 15
D gene: .
CDR3 DNA: TGTGCCAGCAGTCCCCGGGACACCCTCGGGGATGGCTACACCTTC
CDR3 protein: CASSPRDTLGDGYTF

V gene: TRBV2
clone size: .
J gene: TRBJ1-2
CDR3 length: 14
D gene: TRBD1
CDR3 DNA: TGTGCCAGCAGTGGAAACAGGGGAAACTATGGCTACACCTTC
CDR3 protein: CASSGNRGNYGYTF

V gene: TRBV3-1/TRBV3-2
clone size: .
J gene: TRBJ1-5
CDR3 length: 17
D gene: .
CDR3 DNA: TGTGCCAGCAGCCAAGGATACGCCGGGACAACACATCAGCCCCAGCATTTT
CDR3 protein: CASSQGYAGTTHQPQHF

V gene: TRBV27
clone size: .
J gene: TRBJ2-7
CDR3 length: 16
D gene: .
CDR3 DNA: TGTGCCAGCAGTCATTATACCGGGACTCGTCCCTACGAGCAGTACTTC
CDR3 protein: CASSHYTGTRPYEQYF

V gene: TRBV28
clone size: .
J gene: TRBJ2-3
CDR3 length: 17
D gene: TRBD1
CDR3 DNA: TGTGCCAGCAGTTTCCCTACCGGGACAGTGTCCCAAGATACGCAGTATTTT
CDR3 protein: CASSFPTGTVSQDTQYF

V gene: TRBV9
clone size: .
J gene: TRBJ1-1
CDR3 length: 15
D gene: .
CDR3 DNA: TGTGCCAGCAGCGTAGGGCCAGGCCTTAACACTGAAGCTTTCTTT
CDR3 protein: CASSVGPGLNTEAFF

V gene: TRBV7-6
clone size: .
J gene: TRBJ2-2
CDR3 length: 12
D gene: .
CDR3 DNA: TGTGCCAGCAGCTTAGTAGACGGGGAGCTGTTTTTT
CDR3 protein: CASSLVDGELFF

V gene: TRBV24-1
clone size: .
J gene: TRBJ2-1
CDR3 length: 15
D gene: TRBD1
CDR3 DNA: TGTGCCACCAGGCCGAGAGGACAGGGGATCCTAGAGCAGTTCTTC
CDR3 protein: CATRPRGQGILEQFF

V gene: TRBV9
clone size: .
J gene: TRBJ2-7
CDR3 length: 16
D gene: .
CDR3 DNA: TGTGCCAGCAGCGTGGGGTCAGGGGATCTCCCCTACGAGCAGTACTTC
CDR3 protein: CASSVGSGDLPYEQYF

V gene: TRBV28
clone size: .
J gene: TRBJ1-2
CDR3 length: 13
D gene: .
CDR3 DNA: TGTGCCAGCAGGGGGCAGCCTGTCTATGGCTACACCTTC
CDR3 protein: CASRGQPVYGYTF

V gene: TRBV6-2/TRBV6-3
clone size: .
J gene: TRBJ1-5
CDR3 length: 14
D gene: TRBD1
CDR3 DNA: TGTGCCAGCAGTACAGGGGGCCGCAATCAGCCCCAGCATTTT
CDR3 protein: CASSTGGRNQPQHF

V gene: TRBV4-1
clone size: .
J gene: TRBJ1-2
CDR3 length: 14
D gene: .
CDR3 DNA: TGCGCCAGCAGCCAAGATTTAGTTAACTATGGCTACACCTTC
CDR3 protein: CASSQDLVNYGYTF

V gene: TRBV6-2/TRBV6-3
clone size: .
J gene: TRBJ1-6
CDR3 length: 14
D gene: .
CDR3 DNA: TGTGCCAGCAGTCTCGGGACAAATAATTCACCCCTCCACTTT
CDR3 protein: CASSLGTNNSPLHF

V gene: TRBV5-1
clone size: .
J gene: TRBJ2-5
CDR3 length: 15
D gene: TRBD2
CDR3 DNA: TGCGCCAGCTGCCCGGGAGGCGACAACCAAGAGACCCAGTACTTC
CDR3 protein: CASCPGGDNQETQYF

V gene: TRBV10-2
clone size: .
J gene: TRBJ1-6
CDR3 length: 15
D gene: .
CDR3 DNA: TGCGCCAGCAGTGAGCCCCCCTTAGCGAAATCACCCCTCCACTTT
CDR3 protein: CASSEPPLAKSPLHF

V gene: TRBV29-1
clone size: .
J gene: TRBJ1-2
CDR3 length: 13
D gene: TRBD1
CDR3 DNA: TGCAGCGCCGGGGACAGGACCAACTATGGCTACACCTTC
CDR3 protein: CSAGDRTNYGYTF

V gene: TRBV6-2/TRBV6-3
clone size: .
J gene: TRBJ1-5
CDR3 length: 16
D gene: TRBD1
CDR3 DNA: TGTGCCAGCAGCCTGACCCGGGACAGGGGGCCTCAGCCCCAGCATTTT
CDR3 protein: CASSLTRDRGPQPQHF

V gene: TRBV4-1
clone size: .
J gene: TRBJ2-5
CDR3 length: 17
D gene: TRBD2
CDR3 DNA: TGCGCCAGCAGCCAAGTGGTGGCTAGCGGGAGAGGGGAGACCCAGTACTTC
CDR3 protein: CASSQVVASGRGETQYF

V gene: TRBV7-3
clone size: .
J gene: TRBJ2-2
CDR3 length: 17
D gene: TRBD2
CDR3 DNA: TGTGCCAGCAGCTTGAGAGTAGCGGGAGGGCCCACCGGGGAGCTGTTTTTT
CDR3 protein: CASSLRVAGGPTGELFF

V gene: TRBV4-1
clone size: .
J gene: TRBJ1-4
CDR3 length: 14
D gene: .
CDR3 DNA: TGCGCCAGCAGCCCGGGTCCAACTAATGAAAAACTGTTTTTT
CDR3 protein: CASSPGPTNEKLFF

V gene: TRBV10-3
clone size: .
J gene: TRBJ1-2
CDR3 length: 12
D gene: .
CDR3 DNA: TGTGCCATCGGTCGTTCGGGCTATGGCTACACCTTC
CDR3 protein: CAIGRSGYGYTF